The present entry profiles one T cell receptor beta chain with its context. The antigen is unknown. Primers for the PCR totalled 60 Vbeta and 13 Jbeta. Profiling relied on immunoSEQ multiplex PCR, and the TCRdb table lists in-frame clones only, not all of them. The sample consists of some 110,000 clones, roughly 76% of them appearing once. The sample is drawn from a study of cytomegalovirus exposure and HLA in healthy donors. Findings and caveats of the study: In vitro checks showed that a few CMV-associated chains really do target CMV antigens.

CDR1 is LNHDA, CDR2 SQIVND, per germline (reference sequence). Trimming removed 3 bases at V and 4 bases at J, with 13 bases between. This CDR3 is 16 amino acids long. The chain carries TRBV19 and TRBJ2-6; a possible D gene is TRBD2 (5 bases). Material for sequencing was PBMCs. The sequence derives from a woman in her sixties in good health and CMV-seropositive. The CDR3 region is CASSIWPGSGANVLTF. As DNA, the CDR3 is TGTGCCAGTAGTATTTGGCCGGGGAGCGGGGCCAACGTCCTGACTTTC. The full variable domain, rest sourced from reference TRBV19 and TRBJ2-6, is DGGITQSPKYLFRKEGQNVTLSCEQNLNHDAMYWYRQDPGQGLRLIYYSQIVNDFQKGDIAEGYSVSREKKESFPLTVTSAQKNPTAFYLCASSIWPGSGANVLTFGAGSRLTVL.